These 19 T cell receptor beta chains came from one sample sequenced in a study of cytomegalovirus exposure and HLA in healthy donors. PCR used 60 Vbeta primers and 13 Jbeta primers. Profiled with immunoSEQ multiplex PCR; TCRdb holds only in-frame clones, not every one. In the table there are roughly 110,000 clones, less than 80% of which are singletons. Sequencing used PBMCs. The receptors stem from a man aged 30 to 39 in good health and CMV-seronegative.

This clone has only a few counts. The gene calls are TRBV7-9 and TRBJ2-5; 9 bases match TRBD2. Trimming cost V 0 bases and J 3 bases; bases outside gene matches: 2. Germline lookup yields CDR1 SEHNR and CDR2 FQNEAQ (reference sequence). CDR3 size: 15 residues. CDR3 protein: CASSLATSGKETQYF. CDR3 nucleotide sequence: TGTGCCAGCAGCTTAGCGACTAGCGGTAAAGAGACCCAGTACTTC.

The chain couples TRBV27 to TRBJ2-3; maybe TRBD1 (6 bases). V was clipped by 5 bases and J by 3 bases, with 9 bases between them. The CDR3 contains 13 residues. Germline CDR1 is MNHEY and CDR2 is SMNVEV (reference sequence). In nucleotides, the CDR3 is TGTGCCAGCAGTCCCGGACAGACAGATACGCAGTATTTT. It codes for CASSPGQTDTQYF.

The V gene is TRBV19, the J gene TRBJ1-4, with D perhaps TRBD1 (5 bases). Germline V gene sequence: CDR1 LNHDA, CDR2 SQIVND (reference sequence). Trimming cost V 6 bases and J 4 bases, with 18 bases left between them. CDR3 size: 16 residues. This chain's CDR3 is CASRLGLGRGNEKLFF. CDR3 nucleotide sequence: TGTGCCAGTAGGTTGGGTTTGGGGCGCGGTAATGAAAAACTGTTTTTT.

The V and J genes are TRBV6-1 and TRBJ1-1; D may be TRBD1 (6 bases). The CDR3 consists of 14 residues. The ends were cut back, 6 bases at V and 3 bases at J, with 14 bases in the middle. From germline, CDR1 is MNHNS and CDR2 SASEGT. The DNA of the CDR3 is TGTGCCAGCAGAGCCACAGGGAGGGACACTGAAGCTTTCTTT. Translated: CASRATGRDTEAFF.

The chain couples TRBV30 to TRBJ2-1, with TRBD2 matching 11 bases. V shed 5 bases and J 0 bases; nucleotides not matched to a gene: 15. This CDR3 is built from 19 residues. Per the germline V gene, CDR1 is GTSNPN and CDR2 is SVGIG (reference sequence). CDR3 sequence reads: CAWAGGLAGGRSSYNEQFF. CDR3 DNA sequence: TGTGCCTGGGCCGGGGGGTTAGCGGGGGGGCGGAGCTCCTACAATGAGCAGTTCTTC.

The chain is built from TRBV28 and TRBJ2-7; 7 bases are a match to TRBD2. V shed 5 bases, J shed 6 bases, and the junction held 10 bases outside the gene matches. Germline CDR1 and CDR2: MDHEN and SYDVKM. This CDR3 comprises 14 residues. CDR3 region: CASSPRGGVIEQYF. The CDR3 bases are TGTGCCAGCAGTCCCCGGGGAGGGGTAATCGAGCAGTACTTC.

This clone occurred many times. The chain's CDR3 is CAWSPDRLSNYGYTF. CDR3 DNA: TGTGCCTGGAGTCCAGACAGGCTGTCTAACTATGGCTACACCTTC. The chain combines TRBV30 with TRBJ1-2; possible D gene TRBD1, 6 bases. Germline assignment: CDR1 GTSNPN and CDR2 SVGIG (reference sequence). The CDR3 totals 15 residues. Trimming removed 2 bases at V and 0 bases at J, with 13 bases between.

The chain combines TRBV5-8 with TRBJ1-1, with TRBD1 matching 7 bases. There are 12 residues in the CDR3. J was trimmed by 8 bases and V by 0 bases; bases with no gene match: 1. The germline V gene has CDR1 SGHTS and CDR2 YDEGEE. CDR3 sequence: CASSLDRGEAFF. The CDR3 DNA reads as TGTGCCAGCAGCTTGGACAGGGGCGAAGCTTTCTTT.

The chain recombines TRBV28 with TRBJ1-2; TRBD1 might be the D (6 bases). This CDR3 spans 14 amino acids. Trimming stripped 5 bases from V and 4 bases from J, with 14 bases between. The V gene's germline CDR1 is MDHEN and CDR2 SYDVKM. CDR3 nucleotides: TGTGCCAGCAGTCCCAGAACAGGGTTCTATGGCTACACCTTC. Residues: CASSPRTGFYGYTF.

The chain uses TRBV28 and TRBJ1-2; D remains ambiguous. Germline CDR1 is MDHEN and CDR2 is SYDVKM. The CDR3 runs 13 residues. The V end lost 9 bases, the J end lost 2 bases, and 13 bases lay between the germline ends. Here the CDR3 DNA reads TGTGCCAGTACTATATCAGCAAACTATGGCTACACCTTC. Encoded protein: CASTISANYGYTF.

This CDR3 reads CASSGQGFNQPQHF. The CDR3 DNA reads as TGTGCCAGTAGTGGACAGGGCTTCAATCAGCCCCAGCATTTT. This chain uses TRBV19 with TRBJ1-5; TRBD1 aligns across 8 bases. J was trimmed by 3 bases and V by 5 bases; bases with no gene match: 3. Germline V gene lookup returns CDR1 LNHDA and CDR2 SQIVND (reference sequence). The CDR3 sequence is 14 residues long.

CDR3 region: CASRDDRSSYNEQFF. CDR3 bases: TGTGCCAGTAGAGACGACCGGAGCTCCTACAATGAGCAGTTCTTC. The V gene is TRBV19, the J gene TRBJ2-1, with no clear D. V lost 6 bases and J 0 bases, leaving 12 bases between the germline ends. The germline V gene encodes CDR1 LNHDA and CDR2 SQIVND (reference sequence). The CDR3 extends over 15 amino acids.

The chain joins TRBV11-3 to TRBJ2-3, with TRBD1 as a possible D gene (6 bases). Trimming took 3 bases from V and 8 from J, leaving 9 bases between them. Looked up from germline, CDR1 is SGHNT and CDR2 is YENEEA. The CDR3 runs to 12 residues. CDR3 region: CASSLGAGTQYF. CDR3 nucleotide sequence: TGTGCCAGCAGCTTGGGGGCAGGTACGCAGTATTTT.

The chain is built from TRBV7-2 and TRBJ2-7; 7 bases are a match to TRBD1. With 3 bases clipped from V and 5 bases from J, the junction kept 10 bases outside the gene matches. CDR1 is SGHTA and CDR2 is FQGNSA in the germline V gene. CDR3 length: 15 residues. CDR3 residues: CASSLSYGTANEQYF. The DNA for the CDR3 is TGTGCCAGCAGCTTGAGCTATGGGACAGCCAACGAGCAGTACTTC.

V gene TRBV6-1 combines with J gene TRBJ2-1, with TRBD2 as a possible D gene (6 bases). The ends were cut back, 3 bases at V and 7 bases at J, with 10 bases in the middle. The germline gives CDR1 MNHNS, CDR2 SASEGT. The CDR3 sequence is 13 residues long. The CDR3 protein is CASSDRRENEQFF. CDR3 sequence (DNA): TGTGCCAGCAGTGACCGCCGGGAGAATGAGCAGTTCTTC.

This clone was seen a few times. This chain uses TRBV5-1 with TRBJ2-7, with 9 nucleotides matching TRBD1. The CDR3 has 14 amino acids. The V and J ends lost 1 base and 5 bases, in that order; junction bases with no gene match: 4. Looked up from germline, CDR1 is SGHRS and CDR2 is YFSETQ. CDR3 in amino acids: CASSLWGQGDEQYF. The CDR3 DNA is TGCGCCAGCAGCTTGTGGGGACAGGGTGACGAGCAGTACTTC. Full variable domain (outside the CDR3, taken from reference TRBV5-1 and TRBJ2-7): KAGVTQTPRYLIKTRGQQVTLSCSPISGHRSVSWYQQTPGQGLQFLFEYFSETQRNKGNFPGRFSGRQFSNSRSEMNVSTLELGDSALYLCASSLWGQGDEQYFGPGTRLTVT.

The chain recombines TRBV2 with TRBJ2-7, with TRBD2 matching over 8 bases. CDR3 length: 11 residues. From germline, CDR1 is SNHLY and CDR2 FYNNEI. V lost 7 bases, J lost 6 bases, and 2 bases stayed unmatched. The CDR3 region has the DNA TGTGCCAGCACGGGAGGGTCCGAGCAGTACTTC. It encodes CASTGGSEQYF.

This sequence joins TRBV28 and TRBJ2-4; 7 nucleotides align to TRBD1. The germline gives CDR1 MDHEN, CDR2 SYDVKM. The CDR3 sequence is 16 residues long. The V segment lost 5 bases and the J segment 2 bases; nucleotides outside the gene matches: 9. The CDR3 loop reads CASSTQHRGTKNIQYF. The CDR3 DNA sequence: TGTGCCAGCAGTACACAGCACAGGGGAACCAAAAACATTCAGTACTTC.

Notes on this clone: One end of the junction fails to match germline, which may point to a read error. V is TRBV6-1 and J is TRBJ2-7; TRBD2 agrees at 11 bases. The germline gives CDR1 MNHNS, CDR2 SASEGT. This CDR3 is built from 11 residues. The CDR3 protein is CASGGLAEGNF. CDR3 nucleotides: TGTGCCAGCGGGGGACTAGCGGAGGGGAACTTC.